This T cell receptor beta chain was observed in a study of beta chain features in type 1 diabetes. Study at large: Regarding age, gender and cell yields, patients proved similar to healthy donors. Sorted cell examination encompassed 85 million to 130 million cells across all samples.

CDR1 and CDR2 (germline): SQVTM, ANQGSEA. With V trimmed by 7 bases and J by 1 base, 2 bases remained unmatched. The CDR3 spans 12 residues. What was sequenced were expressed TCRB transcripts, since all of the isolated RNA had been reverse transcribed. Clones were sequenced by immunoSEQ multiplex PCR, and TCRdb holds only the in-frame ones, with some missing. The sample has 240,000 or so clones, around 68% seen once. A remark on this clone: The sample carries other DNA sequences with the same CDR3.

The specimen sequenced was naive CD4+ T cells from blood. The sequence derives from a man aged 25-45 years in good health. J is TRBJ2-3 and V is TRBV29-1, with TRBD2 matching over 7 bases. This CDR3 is CSETSGTDTQYF. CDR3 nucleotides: TGCAGCGAAACTAGCGGCACAGATACGCAGTATTTT.